The rows below give T cell receptor beta chains drawn from one sample of a study of CD8 T cells in ankylosing spondylitis. One entry per CDR3 protein, called by TCRdb with MiXCR from the 5' RACE reads. The sample lists 300,000 to 400,000 distinct CDR3 sequences; around 22% were seen once. The material sequenced was blood, either unsorted or a sorted T cell fraction (not recorded which). The receptors shown here come from a male donor with ankylosing spondylitis. CDR3s include the opening cysteine and the closing phenylalanine or tryptophan. D genes are given only for firm matches. Clone size is stated in some rows and not others, as once, few, many or a class when expanded.

CDR3aa,CDR3nt,d_gene,v_gene,abundance,j_gene
CASSPSGTEAFF,TGCGCCAGCAGCCCCTCTGGGACTGAAGCTTTCTTT,NA,TRBV5-1,few,TRBJ1-1
CASSLYRGDHRSYNEQFF,TGTGCCAGCAGTTTATATCGGGGCGACCATCGTTCCTACAATGAGCAGTTCTTC,NA,TRBV28,few,TRBJ2-1
CASSSQTGFGETQYF,TGTGCCAGCAGCTCCCAGACGGGTTTCGGGGAGACCCAGTACTTC,NA,TRBV7-8,NA,TRBJ2-5
CASRKSGGTEAFF,TGTGCCAGCAGAAAATCTGGGGGCACTGAAGCTTTCTTT,NA,TRBV6-1,few,TRBJ1-1
CASSSPGGVSTDTQYF,TGTGCCAGCAGCTCCCCGGGAGGGGTCAGCACAGATACGCAGTATTTT,TRBD2,TRBV7-9,NA,TRBJ2-3
CASSGGWAGADNEQFF,TGTGCCAGTAGTGGGGGGTGGGCAGGGGCCGACAATGAGCAGTTCTTC,NA,TRBV19,few,TRBJ2-1
CSVEGTGGFSYNGQFF,TGCAGCGTTGAAGGGACAGGGGGCTTCTCCTACAATGGGCAGTTCTTC,TRBD1,TRBV29-1,few,TRBJ2-1
CASSRRHAEAFF,TGTGCCAGCAGCCGGAGACACGCTGAAGCTTTCTTT,NA,TRBV12-3/TRBV12-4,many,TRBJ1-1
CASSRPGTSSYEQYF,TGTGCCAGCAGCAGGCCCGGGACATCCTCCTACGAGCAGTACTTC,NA,TRBV5-5,NA,TRBJ2-7
CSVDRVSGGPKDTQYF,TGCAGCGTTGATAGGGTATCGGGAGGGCCTAAAGATACGCAGTATTTT,TRBD2,TRBV29-1,NA,TRBJ2-3
CASSSHSGRPYNEQFF,TGTGCCAGCAGTTCTCATAGCGGGAGACCCTACAATGAGCAGTTCTTC,TRBD2,TRBV28,NA,TRBJ2-1
CSLPWGGEKLFF,TGCAGTCTACCATGGGGAGGCGAAAAACTGTTTTTT,NA,TRBV20-1,few,TRBJ1-4
CSASGTGEADTQYF,TGCAGTGCCTCAGGGACAGGGGAGGCAGATACGCAGTATTTT,TRBD1,TRBV20-1,NA,TRBJ2-3
CASSLGRGGYTEAFF,TGCGCCAGCAGCTTGGGCAGGGGCGGGTACACTGAAGCTTTCTTT,NA,TRBV5-1,NA,TRBJ1-1
CSVERTGLADTDTQYF,TGCAGCGTCGAAAGAACTGGACTAGCGGACACAGATACGCAGTATTTT,TRBD2,TRBV29-1,NA,TRBJ2-3
CASSSETEKLFF,TGTGCCAGCAGTTCCGAAACCGAAAAACTGTTTTTT,NA,TRBV12-3/TRBV12-4,few,TRBJ1-4
CASSPGTTGGGGYTF,TGTGCCAGCTCACCCGGGACGACAGGGGGTGGCGGCTACACCTTC,TRBD1,TRBV18,NA,TRBJ1-2
CSARPLGREVANEQFF,TGCAGTGCGAGGCCGTTGGGGCGGGAGGTAGCCAATGAGCAGTTCTTC,TRBD2,TRBV20-1,few,TRBJ2-1
CASSFRSPSTDTQYF,TGTGCCAGCAGCTTTAGGTCGCCAAGCACAGATACGCAGTATTTT,NA,TRBV7-9,NA,TRBJ2-3
CAISAGGLTYNEQFF,TGTGCCATTTCAGCGGGAGGGCTCACCTACAATGAGCAGTTCTTC,TRBD2,TRBV24-1,NA,TRBJ2-1
CASSTATGWYEQYF,TGCGCCAGCAGCACAGCGACAGGGTGGTACGAGCAGTACTTC,TRBD1,TRBV5-1,NA,TRBJ2-7
CASSLAPDRGKSPLHF,TGCGCCAGCAGCTTGGCCCCCGACAGGGGCAAATCACCCCTCCACTTT,TRBD1,TRBV5-1,NA,TRBJ1-6
CASSLAAGGETQYF,TGTGCCAGCAGCTTGGCCGCCGGGGGTGAGACCCAGTACTTC,NA,TRBV5-6,many,TRBJ2-5
CASSYDRDEQYF,TGCGCCAGCAGTTACGACAGGGACGAGCAGTACTTC,TRBD1,TRBV5-1,few,TRBJ2-7
CSAPRTPGLYNEQFF,TGCAGTGCCCCGCGGACCCCTGGGCTTTACAATGAGCAGTTCTTC,NA,TRBV20-1,few,TRBJ2-1
CASFVLAGVPEQYF,TGTGCCAGCTTCGTGCTAGCGGGAGTACCCGAGCAGTACTTC,TRBD2,TRBV2,few,TRBJ2-7
CASSGQGVNTEAFF,TGTGCCAGCAGTGGACAGGGGGTGAACACTGAAGCTTTCTTT,TRBD1,TRBV6-1,NA,TRBJ1-1
CASGLVQGRFGTQYF,TGTGCTAGTGGTTTGGTACAGGGTCGGTTCGGGACCCAGTACTTC,NA,TRBV12-5,few,TRBJ2-5
CASSLTSGSADTQYF,TGCGCCAGCAGCCTTACTAGCGGGAGCGCGGATACGCAGTATTTT,TRBD2,TRBV4-1,many,TRBJ2-3
CASRPGQGGMNTEAFF,TGCGCCAGCAGACCGGGACAGGGGGGGATGAACACTGAAGCTTTCTTT,TRBD1,TRBV5-1,NA,TRBJ1-1
CASSLEGLGIPDTQYF,TGCGCCAGCAGCCTAGAGGGACTAGGGATTCCTGATACGCAGTATTTT,TRBD2,TRBV5-1,few,TRBJ2-3
CASSNSFGFQATQYF,TGTGCCAGCAGTAACTCCTTCGGATTCCAAGCGACCCAGTACTTC,NA,TRBV6-2/TRBV6-3,few,TRBJ2-5
CASSLTPGSHEQYF,TGTGCCAGCAGCTTAACCCCAGGGTCCCACGAGCAGTACTTC,NA,TRBV7-3,NA,TRBJ2-7
CASSVGMGQGGNTIYF,TGTGCCAGCAGCGTAGGGATGGGACAGGGCGGAAACACCATATATTTT,TRBD1,TRBV9,few,TRBJ1-3
CASSLGVAGGRDEQFF,TGTGCCAGCAGCTTAGGGGTAGCGGGAGGAAGGGATGAGCAGTTCTTC,TRBD2,TRBV7-9,NA,TRBJ2-1
CATSRDPTYEQYF,TGTGCCACCAGCAGAGATCCGACCTACGAGCAGTACTTC,NA,TRBV15,many,TRBJ2-7
CSAPRAPQSYEQYF,TGCAGTGCGCCGCGGGCTCCTCAATCCTACGAGCAGTACTTC,NA,TRBV20-1,NA,TRBJ2-7
CASSFAPEISGELFF,TGTGCCAGCAGTTTTGCCCCTGAGATATCCGGGGAGCTGTTTTTT,NA,TRBV12-3/TRBV12-4,few,TRBJ2-2
CASSFTGTGVGETQYF,TGTGCCAGCAGTTTTACCGGGACAGGGGTAGGAGAGACCCAGTACTTC,TRBD1,TRBV28,many,TRBJ2-5
CSVVVQTADTQYF,TGCAGCGTAGTAGTACAGACCGCAGATACGCAGTATTTT,NA,TRBV29-1,many,TRBJ2-3
CATSPGSYNEQFF,TGTGCCACTTCCCCGGGAAGCTACAATGAGCAGTTCTTC,NA,TRBV7-2,NA,TRBJ2-1
CASSNRVRTSTDTQYF,TGCGCCAGCAGCAACCGGGTCAGAACTAGCACAGATACGCAGTATTTT,NA,TRBV5-1,NA,TRBJ2-3
CASRQANLGYTF,TGTGCCAGTAGGCAGGCCAATCTTGGCTACACCTTC,NA,TRBV19,few,TRBJ1-2
CASSLYGQSLDEQFF,TGCGCCAGCAGCTTGTATGGACAGTCTTTAGATGAGCAGTTCTTC,NA,TRBV5-1,many,TRBJ2-1
CSATLSQGARTEAFF,TGCAGTGCCACCCTATCTCAGGGGGCCCGCACTGAAGCTTTCTTT,TRBD1,TRBV20-1,NA,TRBJ1-1
CASSPLAGEVSGELFF,TGTGCCAGCAGCCCACTAGCGGGAGAGGTATCCGGGGAGCTGTTTTTT,TRBD2,TRBV7-8,NA,TRBJ2-2
CASRGAGANVLTF,TGTGCCAGCAGGGGGGCTGGGGCCAACGTCCTGACTTTC,NA,TRBV28,few,TRBJ2-6
CATRGTNEQFF,TGTGCCACCCGGGGGACGAATGAGCAGTTCTTC,NA,TRBV6-5,NA,TRBJ2-1
CASSSPGHYNEQFF,TGTGCCAGCAGTTCACCGGGACACTACAATGAGCAGTTCTTC,NA,TRBV28,NA,TRBJ2-1
CSARDRGRGGNFEQFF,TGCAGTGCTAGAGATAGGGGCAGGGGAGGCAATTTCGAGCAGTTCTTC,NA,TRBV20-1,NA,TRBJ2-1
CASRGDRALENTSEAFF,TGCGCCAGCCGAGGGGACAGGGCCCTCGAAAACACTAGTGAAGCTTTCTTT,TRBD1,TRBV5-1,few,TRBJ1-1
CSARESGRTGVSYEQYF,TGCAGTGCTAGAGAATCGGGGAGGACAGGGGTGAGCTACGAGCAGTACTTC,TRBD1,TRBV20-1,NA,TRBJ2-7
CASTPGLAGGPGTGELFF,TGTGCCAGCACCCCGGGACTAGCGGGAGGGCCGGGCACCGGGGAGCTGTTTTTT,TRBD2,TRBV6-1,NA,TRBJ2-2
CASSDFRGNYGYTF,TGTGCCAGCAGTGATTTTCGGGGAAACTATGGCTACACCTTC,NA,TRBV2,NA,TRBJ1-2
CASSRDSKYTEAFF,TGTGCCAGCAGCCGGGACAGTAAATACACTGAAGCTTTCTTT,TRBD1,TRBV12-3/TRBV12-4,few,TRBJ1-1